This T cell receptor beta chain was recorded in a study of neurological immune-mediated disorders. As for time point: longitudinal time-point 3. The group of healthy controls was made up of people who were blood bank volunteers in Maryland, USA. The team produced cDNA through 5'RACE using 10-nucleotide random UMIs. Over 170 million TCR-beta sequences from 15-18 subjects came out of each sequencing run. TCRdb processed the 5' RACE reads anew with MiXCR; each CDR3 protein has one entry. The sample shows 53,000 or so distinct CDR3 sequences, roughly 8% of them seen only once. This clonotype was seen repeatedly, ten times or more. The CDR3 contains 20 residues. Germline CDR1 is LGHNA and CDR2 is YSLEER. The V and J ends lost 2 bases and 0 bases respectively, with 22 bases between them.

The sequence was collected from a woman aged 40-49 years in good health. The chain carries TRBV4-3 and TRBJ1-4, with D possibly being TRBD1 (6 bases). Sequenced: PBMCs. CDR3 loop: CASSQLEMARGAATNEKLFF. In DNA form, the CDR3 reads TGCGCCAGCAGCCAACTTGAGATGGCCAGGGGAGCGGCAACTAATGAAAAACTGTTTTTT.